This TCR beta chain came from a study of T-cell memory formation after mild COVID-19. This CDR3 has 16 amino acids. From germline, CDR1 is SGHTS and CDR2 YDEGEE. V lost 0 bases to trimming and J lost 1 base, with 13 bases between them. MiXCR was run by TCRdb on the 5' RACE reads, yielding one entry per CDR3 protein. The table has roughly 170,000 distinct CDR3 sequences, less than 20% seen once. This clonotype was counted only a few times. The sequence derives from a man in his late teens or twenties who had mild COVID-19 (a few samples of this study predate the infection). Cell type and time point are not known. This chain links TRBV5-8 with TRBJ2-5; the D gene is possibly TRBD1 (6 bases). Source material: PBMCs or a T cell subset sorted from them (not recorded which). Here the CDR3 DNA reads TGTGCCAGCAGCTTGGGGCAGGGGCCACGCCAAGAGACCCAGTACTTC. Translating it yields CASSLGQGPRQETQYF.